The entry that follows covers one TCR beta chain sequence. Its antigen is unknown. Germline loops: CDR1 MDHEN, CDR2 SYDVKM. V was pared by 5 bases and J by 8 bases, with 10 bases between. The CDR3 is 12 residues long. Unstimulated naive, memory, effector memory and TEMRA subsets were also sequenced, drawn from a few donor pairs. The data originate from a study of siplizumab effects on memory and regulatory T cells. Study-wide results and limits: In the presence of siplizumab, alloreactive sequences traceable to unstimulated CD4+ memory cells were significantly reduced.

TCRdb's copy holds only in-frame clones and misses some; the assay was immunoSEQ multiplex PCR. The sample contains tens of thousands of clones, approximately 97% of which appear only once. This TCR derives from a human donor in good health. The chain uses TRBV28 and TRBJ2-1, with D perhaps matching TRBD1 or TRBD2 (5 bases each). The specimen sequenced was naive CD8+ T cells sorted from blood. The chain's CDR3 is CASSTQGDEQFF. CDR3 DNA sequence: TGTGCCAGCAGTACCCAGGGAGATGAGCAGTTCTTC.